These 22 T cell receptor beta chains originate from one sample sequenced in a study of blood T cell repertoires in COVID-19. The method was immunoSEQ multiplex PCR; TCRdb's version includes in-frame clones alone and lacks a portion of them. The repertoire includes more than 120,000 clones, around 87% of them detected once, and over 35% sits in the top ten. The sequencing input was peripheral blood. The origin of the receptors is a man between 50 and 59 years old who had recovered from COVID-19.

J is TRBJ2-7 and V is TRBV7-2, with TRBD2 as a possible D gene (6 bases). V was trimmed by 5 bases and J by 2 bases, leaving 16 bases between them. The CDR3 has 15 amino acids. The germline CDR1 and CDR2 sequences are SGHTA and FQGNSA. CDR3 amino acids: CASSRDSRQPYEQYF. In DNA form, the CDR3 reads TGTGCCAGCAGCCGGGACTCCCGTCAGCCCTACGAGCAGTACTTC.

This rearrangement joins TRBV3-1 (or the pseudogene TRBV3-2) to TRBJ1-3; 8 nucleotides line up with TRBD1. Germline CDR1 reads LGHDT; CDR2 reads YNNKEL (reference sequence). The CDR3 has 16 residues. With 1 base clipped from V and 4 bases from J, the junction kept 6 bases outside the gene matches. The CDR3 loop reads CASSQVQGGGGNTIYF. CDR3 sequence (DNA): TGTGCCAGCAGCCAAGTACAGGGGGGCGGGGGAAACACCATATATTTT.

In its sample, this clone was seen a few times. The gene calls are TRBV4-1 and TRBJ1-6; 10 positions match TRBD1. J gave up 8 bases and V 5 bases, and 6 bases lay outside the gene matches. CDR1 is MGHRA, CDR2 YSYEKL, per germline. The CDR3 is made up of 15 amino acids. In DNA, the CDR3 is TGCGCCAGCAGCGACAGGGGGCTCTCTGATTCACCCCTCCACTTT. This encodes CASSDRGLSDSPLHF.

The CDR3 DNA sequence: TGTGCCAGCAGCAGACAGGGGGCTGGATACTACAATGAGCAGTTCTTC. Translating it yields CASSRQGAGYYNEQFF. The chain combines TRBV5-4 with TRBJ2-1, with TRBD1 matching 10 bases. The CDR3 is 16 residues long. Per germline, CDR1 SGHNT and CDR2 YYREEE (reference sequence). Losses at the gene ends were 4 bases for V and 3 bases for J; bases not matched to a gene: 7.

The V gene is TRBV5-1, the J gene TRBJ1-3; D perhaps matches TRBD1 (5 bases). This CDR3 comprises 15 residues. Germline V gene lookup returns CDR1 SGHRS and CDR2 YFSETQ. Trimming stripped 0 bases from V and 7 bases from J, with 14 bases between. The CDR3 sequence: CASSLAGGDANTIYF. The DNA of the CDR3 is TGCGCCAGCAGCTTGGCCGGGGGGGATGCGAACACCATATATTTT.

The rearrangement joins TRBV5-1 to TRBJ2-5, with TRBD2 matching over 7 bases. The CDR3 has 13 residues. J was trimmed by 2 bases and V by 4 bases; bases with no gene match: 2. Germline V gene lookup returns CDR1 SGHRS and CDR2 YFSETQ. CDR3 sequence: CASSGGGQETQYF. In nucleotides, the CDR3 is TGCGCCAGCAGCGGGGGGGGGCAAGAGACCCAGTACTTC. The full variable domain, in which reference TRBV5-1 and TRBJ2-5 provide the parts outside the CDR3, is KAGVTQTPRYLIKTRGQQVTLSCSPISGHRSVSWYQQTPGQGLQFLFEYFSETQRNKGNFPGRFSGRQFSNSRSEMNVSTLELGDSALYLCASSGGGQETQYFGPGTRLLVL.

This sequence joins TRBV7-2 and TRBJ1-2; 7 bases match TRBD1. Trimming cost V 1 base and J 3 bases; bases outside gene matches: 5. The length of the CDR3 is 15 residues. Germline CDR1 and CDR2: SGHTA and FQGNSA. The CDR3 bases are TGTGCCAGCAGCTTAGACAGGGGACGGCACTATGGCTACACCTTC. It yields the protein CASSLDRGRHYGYTF.

The genes are TRBV6-2 or TRBV6-3 and TRBJ2-5, with 13 bases fitting TRBD2. The germline V gene encodes CDR1 MNHEY and CDR2 SVGEGT. Losses at the gene ends were 5 bases for V and 3 bases for J; bases not matched to a gene: 6. The CDR3 is 16 residues long. The CDR3: CASSHPGTSGEETQYF. The CDR3 DNA reads as TGTGCCAGCAGTCACCCCGGGACTAGCGGGGAAGAGACCCAGTACTTC.

The rearrangement links TRBV3-1 (or the pseudogene TRBV3-2) to TRBJ1-2, with TRBD1 identical over 7 bases. J gave up 4 bases and V 10 bases, and 9 bases lay outside the gene matches. In germline, CDR1 is LGHDT, CDR2 YNNKEL (reference sequence). The CDR3 totals 13 residues. The CDR3 reads CANLRGDSYGYTF. The CDR3 DNA reads TGTGCCAACCTAAGGGGGGACAGCTATGGCTACACCTTC.

The chain combines TRBV6-6 with TRBJ1-6, with 8 bases fitting TRBD1. The CDR3 loop spans 16 amino acids. Germline V CDR1 and CDR2: MNHNY, SVGAGI (reference sequence). The J segment lost 5 bases and the V segment lost 5 bases, leaving 8 bases of the junction unmatched. DNA of the CDR3: TGTGCCAGCAGTGCAAACAGGGGGAACAATAATTCACCCCTCCACTTT. As protein: CASSANRGNNNSPLHF.

This chain connects TRBV19 to TRBJ1-5, with 9 bases aligning to TRBD1. The CDR3 runs 19 residues. V shed 5 bases and J 1 base; nucleotides not matched to a gene: 15. Germline V gives CDR1 LNHDA, CDR2 SQIVND (reference sequence). The CDR3 protein is CASSFPPGQGRRSNQPQHF. CDR3 sequence (DNA): TGTGCCAGTAGTTTCCCTCCCGGACAGGGGAGAAGAAGCAATCAGCCCCAGCATTTT.

The chain joins TRBV11-2 to TRBJ2-5; D is unclear. This CDR3 comprises 13 residues. V was shortened by 1 base and J by 5 bases, with 8 bases between the two germline ends. The V gene's germline CDR1 is SGHAT and CDR2 FQNNGV. The CDR3, as DNA: TGTGCCAGCAGCTTAGGAGTACGGGAGACCCAGTACTTC. It encodes CASSLGVRETQYF.

This chain joins TRBV6-2 or TRBV6-3 and TRBJ1-4, with TRBD1 identical over 10 bases. J lost 6 bases, V lost 6 bases, and 7 bases had no gene match. Germline V gives CDR1 MNHEY, CDR2 SVGEGT. This CDR3 is 15 amino acids long. The CDR3 DNA is TGTGCCAGCAGCGACAGGGGGCGCAAAGATGAAAAACTGTTTTTT. Its translation: CASSDRGRKDEKLFF.

The chain uses TRBV5-1 and TRBJ1-4; D remains ambiguous. V lost 0 bases, J lost 0 bases, and 9 bases lay in between. The CDR3 runs to 16 residues. Germline loops: CDR1 SGHRS, CDR2 YFSETQ. DNA of the CDR3: TGCGCCAGCAGCTTGGGACACCTATCAACTAATGAAAAACTGTTTTTT. It specifies CASSLGHLSTNEKLFF.

The CDR3 reads CASSEGQGYQPQHF. CDR3 in DNA: TGTGCCAGCAGTGAGGGACAGGGCTATCAGCCCCAGCATTTT. The rearrangement uses TRBV6-1 and TRBJ1-5, with 9 nucleotides matching TRBD1. The germline V gene has CDR1 MNHNS and CDR2 SASEGT. Losses at the gene ends were 3 bases for V and 5 bases for J; bases not matched to a gene: 2. The CDR3 is made up of 14 amino acids.

The J gene is TRBJ1-1, the V gene TRBV11-3; D uncertain. The germline CDR1 and CDR2 sequences are SGHNT and YENEEA. V gave up 5 bases and J gave up 4 bases, with 11 bases separating them. This CDR3 is 13 amino acids long. For the CDR3, the DNA is TGTGCCAGCAGCCCCCGGGATTTCACTGAAGCTTTCTTT. Translating it yields CASSPRDFTEAFF.

This clone is a singleton in its sample. V and J are TRBV2 and TRBJ1-2; 8 bases match TRBD1. Germline V gene data show CDR1 as SNHLY and CDR2 as FYNNEI. J was trimmed by 4 bases and V by 7 bases; bases with no gene match: 2. The CDR3 spans 12 residues. The CDR3 reads CASKGTGYGYTF. The DNA for the CDR3 is TGTGCCAGCAAGGGGACAGGCTATGGCTACACCTTC.

This clone appeared a few times. The chain has TRBV5-6 and TRBJ1-1, with D possibly TRBD1 on 5 matching bases. CDR3 length: 14 residues. Germline V gene sequence: CDR1 SGHDT, CDR2 YYEEEE. V was cut by 2 bases and J by 7 bases, with 15 bases left in between. The CDR3 sequence: CASSFRALSDEAFF. Written as DNA, the CDR3 is TGTGCCAGCAGCTTCAGGGCACTCTCAGATGAAGCTTTCTTT.

The genes are TRBV9 and TRBJ1-6; 7 nucleotides match TRBD1. Germline-derived CDR1 and CDR2 are SGDLS and YYNGEE. The CDR3 has 15 residues. The V segment lost 0 bases and the J segment 6 bases; nucleotides outside the gene matches: 3. CDR3 DNA: TGTGCCAGCAGCGTAGACAGGGGCGGTAATTCACCCCTCCACTTT. Translating it yields CASSVDRGGNSPLHF. Drawing the rest from reference TRBV9 and TRBJ1-6, the complete variable domain is DSGVTQTPKHLITATGQRVTLRCSPRSGDLSVYWYQQSLDQGLQFLIQYYNGEERAKGNILERFSAQQFPDLHSELNLSSLELGDSALYFCASSVDRGGNSPLHFGNGTRLTVT.

The chain joins TRBV5-1 to TRBJ2-3, with a possible D match to TRBD2 (6 bases). Germline V CDR1 and CDR2: SGHRS, YFSETQ. The CDR3 length is 14 residues. V dropped 0 bases and J dropped 6 bases, with 11 bases sitting between them. CDR3 in amino acids: CASSLGGGVDTQYF. The CDR3 nucleotides are TGCGCCAGCAGCTTGGGAGGAGGGGTCGATACGCAGTATTTT.

The CDR3 coding sequence is TGTGCCAGCTCACCAACCCCCCCCGTACTAGCGGGGAGAAGCACAGATACGCAGTATTTT. Its protein product is CASSPTPPVLAGRSTDTQYF. The rearrangement uses TRBV18 and TRBJ2-3, with 10 positions matching TRBD2. The CDR3 has 20 residues. Germline CDR1 reads KGHSH; CDR2 reads LQKENI. Trimming cost V 2 bases and J 0 bases; bases outside gene matches: 14.

The chain couples TRBV2 to TRBJ2-3, with 13 nucleotides matching TRBD2. The CDR3 extends over 16 amino acids. The V gene's germline CDR1 is SNHLY and CDR2 FYNNEI. V lost 4 bases and J lost 2; bases outside the gene matches: 3. CDR3 in amino acids: CASSVTSGGTTDTQYF. The CDR3 DNA sequence: TGTGCCAGCAGTGTGACTAGCGGGGGGACCACAGATACGCAGTATTTT.